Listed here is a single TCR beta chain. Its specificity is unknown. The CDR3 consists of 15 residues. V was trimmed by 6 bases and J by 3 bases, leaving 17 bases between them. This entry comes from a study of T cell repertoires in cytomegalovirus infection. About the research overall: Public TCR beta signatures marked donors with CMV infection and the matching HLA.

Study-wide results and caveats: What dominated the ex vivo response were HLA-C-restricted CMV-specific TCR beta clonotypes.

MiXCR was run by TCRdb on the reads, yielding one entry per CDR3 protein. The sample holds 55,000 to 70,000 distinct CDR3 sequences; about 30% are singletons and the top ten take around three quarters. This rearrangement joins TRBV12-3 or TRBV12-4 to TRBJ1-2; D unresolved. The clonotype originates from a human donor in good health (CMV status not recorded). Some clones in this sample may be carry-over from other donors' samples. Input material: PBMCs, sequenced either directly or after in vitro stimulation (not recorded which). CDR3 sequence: CASSPYVPSDYGYTF. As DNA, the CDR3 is TGTGCCAGCAGCCCTTATGTCCCGTCCGACTATGGCTACACCTTC.